A selection of T cell receptor beta chains follows, all from one sample in a study of control samples from healthy donors and cancer patients. Here immunoSEQ multiplex PCR was the method, and the copy in TCRdb shows in-frame clones only, minus some. The data hold tens of thousands of clones, with 83% observed a single time. The material sequenced was PBMCs. The receptors were sampled from a woman aged 60-75 years with lung cancer. The CDR3 runs from the conserved cysteine through the conserved F or W. A D gene is named only where the DNA matches it firmly. The size field is filled for only some rows; it gives once, few, many or a size class.

j_call: TRBJ2-1
clone_size: -
d_call: -
v_call: TRBV11-2
cdr3_nt: TGTGCCAGCAGCTTAGGGACAGCCTCCTACAATGAGCAGTTCTTC
cdr3_aa: CASSLGTASYNEQFF

j_call: TRBJ2-1
clone_size: -
d_call: TRBD2
v_call: TRBV29-1
cdr3_nt: TGCAGCGCAACTACAGCAACGGGGGGATACAATGAGCAGTTCTTC
cdr3_aa: CSATTATGGYNEQFF

j_call: TRBJ1-1
clone_size: few
d_call: -
v_call: TRBV7-9
cdr3_nt: TGTGCCAGCAGCCCAGACTTCGGGAACACTGAAGCTTTCTTT
cdr3_aa: CASSPDFGNTEAFF

j_call: TRBJ2-1
clone_size: -
d_call: TRBD2
v_call: TRBV6-5
cdr3_nt: TGTGCCAGCAGCGGAGCGGGATTATCCTACAATGAGCAGTTCTTC
cdr3_aa: CASSGAGLSYNEQFF

j_call: TRBJ2-7
clone_size: -
d_call: -
v_call: TRBV5-5
cdr3_nt: TGTGCCAGCAGCTTCAGGGCGGGCGAGCAGTACTTC
cdr3_aa: CASSFRAGEQYF

j_call: TRBJ1-6
clone_size: -
d_call: -
v_call: TRBV27
cdr3_nt: TGTGCCAGCAGTCTCCCCCCCGGGGCGAACTCCTATAATTCACCCCTCCACTTT
cdr3_aa: CASSLPPGANSYNSPLHF

j_call: TRBJ2-1
clone_size: -
d_call: -
v_call: TRBV6-6
cdr3_nt: TGTGCCAGCAGAACGGGAGTCAATGAGCAGTTCTTC
cdr3_aa: CASRTGVNEQFF

j_call: TRBJ2-6
clone_size: once
d_call: -
v_call: TRBV9
cdr3_nt: TGTGCCAGCAGCCAGGGCACTGGGGCCAACGTCCTGACTTTC
cdr3_aa: CASSQGTGANVLTF

j_call: TRBJ1-5
clone_size: -
d_call: -
v_call: TRBV4-3
cdr3_nt: TGCGCCAGCAGCCAGGGAAGGGATCAGCCCCAGCATTTT
cdr3_aa: CASSQGRDQPQHF

j_call: TRBJ2-7
clone_size: -
d_call: TRBD2
v_call: TRBV6-2/TRBV6-3
cdr3_nt: TGTGCCAGCAGCCCTGCGCTAGCGGGGACCTACGAGCAGTACTTC
cdr3_aa: CASSPALAGTYEQYF

j_call: TRBJ2-1
clone_size: -
d_call: TRBD1
v_call: TRBV5-8
cdr3_nt: TGTGCCAGCAGCTTAACAGGGACAGCCTACAATGAGCAGTTCTTC
cdr3_aa: CASSLTGTAYNEQFF

j_call: TRBJ2-2
clone_size: once
d_call: TRBD1
v_call: TRBV7-3
cdr3_nt: TGTGCCAGCAGCTCCCGGACAGGAGGTTTAAACACCGGGGAGCTGTTTTTT
cdr3_aa: CASSSRTGGLNTGELFF

j_call: TRBJ1-3
clone_size: once
d_call: -
v_call: TRBV27
cdr3_nt: TGTGCCAGCAGTTTACAGGGCTCTGGAAACACCATATATTTT
cdr3_aa: CASSLQGSGNTIYF

j_call: TRBJ2-7
clone_size: -
d_call: TRBD2
v_call: TRBV6-2/TRBV6-3
cdr3_nt: TGTGCCAGCAGCAGCCCCGGGACTAGAGCCTACGAGCAGTACTTC
cdr3_aa: CASSSPGTRAYEQYF

j_call: TRBJ1-4
clone_size: -
d_call: TRBD1
v_call: TRBV5-4
cdr3_nt: TGTGCCAGCAGCTCAAGACAGGGGGCGTCTGAAAAACTGTTTTTT
cdr3_aa: CASSSRQGASEKLFF

j_call: TRBJ1-2
clone_size: -
d_call: TRBD1
v_call: TRBV12-3/TRBV12-4
cdr3_nt: TGTGCCAGCAGTTTCGACAGGGTCGGCTACACCTTC
cdr3_aa: CASSFDRVGYTF

j_call: TRBJ2-5
clone_size: -
d_call: -
v_call: TRBV11-2
cdr3_nt: TGTGCCAGCAGCCCCCTGCCGGGTCTGGGGGAGACCCAGTACTTC
cdr3_aa: CASSPLPGLGETQYF

j_call: TRBJ1-5
clone_size: -
d_call: -
v_call: TRBV3-1/TRBV3-2
cdr3_nt: TGTGCCAGCAGCCCCGGGGGATATCAGCCCCAGCATTTT
cdr3_aa: CASSPGGYQPQHF

j_call: TRBJ2-7
clone_size: -
d_call: TRBD2
v_call: TRBV27
cdr3_nt: TGTGCCAGCAGCTTCTTCCCCCTTCGCGCGGGAGCCTACGAGCAGTACTTC
cdr3_aa: CASSFFPLRAGAYEQYF

j_call: TRBJ2-3
clone_size: once
d_call: -
v_call: TRBV5-4
cdr3_nt: TGTGCCAGCAGCTCTGGCGGTAAGCCCACAGATACGCAGTATTTT
cdr3_aa: CASSSGGKPTDTQYF

j_call: TRBJ2-3
clone_size: -
d_call: -
v_call: TRBV11-2
cdr3_nt: TGTGCCAGCAGCTCCCCCGCCACAGATACGCAGTATTTT
cdr3_aa: CASSSPATDTQYF

j_call: TRBJ2-3
clone_size: -
d_call: TRBD1
v_call: TRBV5-1
cdr3_nt: TGCGCCAGCAGCTATGACAGGGGTTCAGATACGCAGTATTTT
cdr3_aa: CASSYDRGSDTQYF

j_call: TRBJ1-6
clone_size: -
d_call: -
v_call: TRBV13
cdr3_nt: TGTGCCAGCAGCTTCTGGGGGAATTCACCCCTCCACTTT
cdr3_aa: CASSFWGNSPLHF

j_call: TRBJ2-7
clone_size: -
d_call: -
v_call: TRBV7-2
cdr3_nt: TGTGCCAGCAGCACCTCCGGCTCACACTACGAGCAGTACTTC
cdr3_aa: CASSTSGSHYEQYF

j_call: TRBJ1-1
clone_size: -
d_call: TRBD1
v_call: TRBV30
cdr3_nt: TGTGCCTGGAAGGACAGGAGCACTGAAGCTTTCTTT
cdr3_aa: CAWKDRSTEAFF

j_call: TRBJ2-4
clone_size: -
d_call: TRBD1
v_call: TRBV5-1
cdr3_nt: TGCGCCAGCAGCTTCACAGGGGCGGACAGGGACATTCAGTACTTC
cdr3_aa: CASSFTGADRDIQYF

j_call: TRBJ1-2
clone_size: once
d_call: -
v_call: TRBV4-2
cdr3_nt: TGTGCCAGCAAGGGGGTATCCGAAGTCTATGGCTACACCTTC
cdr3_aa: CASKGVSEVYGYTF

j_call: TRBJ2-4
clone_size: -
d_call: -
v_call: TRBV7-9
cdr3_nt: TGTGCCAGCAGCCACCCGGCAGGCCAGCTAGCCAAAAACATTCAGTACTTC
cdr3_aa: CASSHPAGQLAKNIQYF

j_call: TRBJ2-1
clone_size: -
d_call: TRBD1
v_call: TRBV29-1
cdr3_nt: TGCAGCGTTGACTCCCCTTCGGACAGGGAGAGTGATGAGCAGTTCTTC
cdr3_aa: CSVDSPSDRESDEQFF

j_call: TRBJ2-1
clone_size: once
d_call: TRBD2
v_call: TRBV7-3
cdr3_nt: TGTGCCAGCAGCCCCCATGGCATGGGAGGGATATACAATGAGCAGTTCTTC
cdr3_aa: CASSPHGMGGIYNEQFF

j_call: TRBJ2-1
clone_size: -
d_call: TRBD2
v_call: TRBV19
cdr3_nt: TGTGCCAGTACCCCTCAGACTAGCGGGAGAGGAAATGAGCAGTTCTTC
cdr3_aa: CASTPQTSGRGNEQFF

j_call: TRBJ2-1
clone_size: -
d_call: TRBD1
v_call: TRBV27
cdr3_nt: TGTGCCAGCAGTACTCGGGACAGCCCATCCTACAATGAGCAGTTCTTC
cdr3_aa: CASSTRDSPSYNEQFF

j_call: TRBJ2-3
clone_size: -
d_call: -
v_call: TRBV7-3
cdr3_nt: TGTGCCAGCAGCTCAGGGGTATTTCGCACAGATACGCAGTATTTT
cdr3_aa: CASSSGVFRTDTQYF

j_call: TRBJ2-1
clone_size: -
d_call: -
v_call: TRBV14
cdr3_nt: TGTGCCAGCAGCCGGACAGCCCCTGACAATGAGCAGTTCTTC
cdr3_aa: CASSRTAPDNEQFF

j_call: TRBJ2-7
clone_size: -
d_call: TRBD2
v_call: TRBV29-1
cdr3_nt: TGCAGCGTTAGCCGGGCTAGCGGTACCTACGAGCAGTACTTC
cdr3_aa: CSVSRASGTYEQYF

j_call: TRBJ2-1
clone_size: -
d_call: TRBD2
v_call: TRBV28
cdr3_nt: TGTGCCAGCAGTCCCCCAACCGGGAGGGTCAATGAGCAGTTCTTC
cdr3_aa: CASSPPTGRVNEQFF

j_call: TRBJ1-1
clone_size: -
d_call: -
v_call: TRBV18
cdr3_nt: TGTGCCAGCTCACCACAAAGGGGCTGGAACACTGAAGCTTTCTTT
cdr3_aa: CASSPQRGWNTEAFF

j_call: TRBJ2-2
clone_size: -
d_call: TRBD2
v_call: TRBV10-3
cdr3_nt: TGTGCCATCACCCCGACTAGCGGCCAAGTGTCTCCCGGGGAGCTGTTTTTT
cdr3_aa: CAITPTSGQVSPGELFF

j_call: TRBJ2-1
clone_size: -
d_call: TRBD1
v_call: TRBV6-6
cdr3_nt: TGTGCCAGCAGTTACCCGGGACAGAATGAGCAGTTCTTC
cdr3_aa: CASSYPGQNEQFF

j_call: TRBJ1-1
clone_size: -
d_call: -
v_call: TRBV10-3
cdr3_nt: TGTGCCATCAGAAGCAGGTCGAACACTGAAGCTTTCTTT
cdr3_aa: CAIRSRSNTEAFF

j_call: TRBJ2-3
clone_size: once
d_call: TRBD2
v_call: TRBV10-1
cdr3_nt: TGCGCCAGCAGTACTAGCGGGGTGGCAAGTACGCAGTATTTT
cdr3_aa: CASSTSGVASTQYF

j_call: TRBJ1-1
clone_size: -
d_call: -
v_call: TRBV27
cdr3_nt: TGTGCCAGCAGTGAACTGACAGGGAACACTGAAGCTTTCTTT
cdr3_aa: CASSELTGNTEAFF

j_call: TRBJ2-7
clone_size: few
d_call: TRBD1
v_call: TRBV6-5
cdr3_nt: TGTGCCAGCAGGTCCGGGACAGGTATCTACGAGCAGTACTTC
cdr3_aa: CASRSGTGIYEQYF

j_call: TRBJ1-1
clone_size: -
d_call: -
v_call: TRBV5-1
cdr3_nt: TGCGCCAGCAAATCCTATAGGGATATGAACACTGAAGCTTTCTTT
cdr3_aa: CASKSYRDMNTEAFF

j_call: TRBJ2-3
clone_size: -
d_call: -
v_call: TRBV6-1
cdr3_nt: TGTGCCAGCAGTGAAATAGTGGATACGCAGTATTTT
cdr3_aa: CASSEIVDTQYF

j_call: TRBJ2-1
clone_size: -
d_call: -
v_call: TRBV3-1/TRBV3-2
cdr3_nt: TGTGCCAGCAGCCAGACCGCCTACAATGAGCAGTTCTTC
cdr3_aa: CASSQTAYNEQFF

j_call: TRBJ1-4
clone_size: -
d_call: TRBD1
v_call: TRBV5-1
cdr3_nt: TGCGCCAGCAGCATTTCAGGGGGCCCCTCGACTAATGAAAAACTGTTTTTT
cdr3_aa: CASSISGGPSTNEKLFF